The entry below describes one TCR beta chain. These data are taken from a study of blood T cell repertoires in COVID-19. Study as a whole: In each case, the material was cDNA or gDNA derived from T cells, B-cell-depleted T cells, or PBMCs.

The data were produced by immunoSEQ multiplex PCR, yet TCRdb's version contains in-frame clones alone and is incomplete. The repertoire consists of some 400,000 clones, with more than 70% occurring once and the leading ten covering approximately 1.3%. The CDR3 length is 16 residues. Unmatched junction bases numbered 3, after V lost 0 bases and J lost 2 bases. The germline V gene encodes CDR1 SGDLS and CDR2 YYNGEE. Participant reports of clinical history set cohort assignment. Recovered status in Cohort 3 required two negative PCRs, clearance, or symptom resolution. The receptor was isolated from a man under 40 who had recovered from COVID-19. Sample: PBMCs or T cells enriched from blood (not recorded which). The chain couples TRBV9 to TRBJ2-3; TRBD2 agrees at 10 bases. CDR3 sequence: CASSVGAGGHTDTQYF. CDR3 in DNA: TGTGCCAGCAGCGTAGGAGCGGGGGGGCACACAGATACGCAGTATTTT.